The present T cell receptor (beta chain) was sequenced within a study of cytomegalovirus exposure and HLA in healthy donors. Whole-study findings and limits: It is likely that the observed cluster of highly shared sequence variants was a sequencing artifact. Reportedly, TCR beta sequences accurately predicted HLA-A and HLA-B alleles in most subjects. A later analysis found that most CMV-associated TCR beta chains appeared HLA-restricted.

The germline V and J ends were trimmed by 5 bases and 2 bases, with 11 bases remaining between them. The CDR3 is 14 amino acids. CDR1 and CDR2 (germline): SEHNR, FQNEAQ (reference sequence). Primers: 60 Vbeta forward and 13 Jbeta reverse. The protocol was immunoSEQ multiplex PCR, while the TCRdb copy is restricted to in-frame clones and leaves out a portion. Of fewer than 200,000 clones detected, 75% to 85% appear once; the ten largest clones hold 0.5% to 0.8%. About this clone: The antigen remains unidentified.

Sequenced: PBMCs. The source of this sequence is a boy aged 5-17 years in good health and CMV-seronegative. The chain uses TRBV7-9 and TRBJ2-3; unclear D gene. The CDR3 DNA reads TGTGCCAGCAGCCTCCTCTACTCCACAGATACGCAGTATTTT. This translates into CASSLLYSTDTQYF. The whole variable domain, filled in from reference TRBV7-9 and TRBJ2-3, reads DTGVSQNPRHKITKRGQNVTFRCDPISEHNRLYWYRQTLGQGPEFLTYFQNEAQLEKSRLLSDRFSAERPKGSFSTLEIQRTEQGDSAMYLCASSLLYSTDTQYFGPGTRLTVL.